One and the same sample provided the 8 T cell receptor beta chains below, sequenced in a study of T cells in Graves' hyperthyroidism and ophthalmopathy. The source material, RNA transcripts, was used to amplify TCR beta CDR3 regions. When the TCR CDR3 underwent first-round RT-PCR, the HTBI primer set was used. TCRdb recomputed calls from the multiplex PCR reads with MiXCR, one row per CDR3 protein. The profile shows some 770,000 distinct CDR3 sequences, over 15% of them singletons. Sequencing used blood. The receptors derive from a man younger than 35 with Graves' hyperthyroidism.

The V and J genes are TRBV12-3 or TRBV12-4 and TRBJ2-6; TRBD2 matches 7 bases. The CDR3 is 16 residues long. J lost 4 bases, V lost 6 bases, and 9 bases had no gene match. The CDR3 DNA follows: TGTGCCAGCAGCTTAAGGGGAGGGTTGGGGGCCAACGTCCTGACTTTC. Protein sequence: CASSLRGGLGANVLTF.

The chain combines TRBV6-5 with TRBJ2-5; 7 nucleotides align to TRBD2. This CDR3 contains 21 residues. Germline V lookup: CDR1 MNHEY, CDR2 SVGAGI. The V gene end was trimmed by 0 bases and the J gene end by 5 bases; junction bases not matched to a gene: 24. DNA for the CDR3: TGTGCCAGCAGTTACTCGCGAGATTCTCACTTTCGCGGGACTAAGGGTGAGACCCAGTACTTC. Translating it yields CASSYSRDSHFRGTKGETQYF.

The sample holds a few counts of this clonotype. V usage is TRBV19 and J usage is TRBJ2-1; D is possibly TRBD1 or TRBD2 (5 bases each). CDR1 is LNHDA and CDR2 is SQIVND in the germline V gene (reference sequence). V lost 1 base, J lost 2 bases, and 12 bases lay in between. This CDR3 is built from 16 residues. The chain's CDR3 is CASSIGGRAPYNEQFF. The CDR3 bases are TGTGCCAGTAGTATAGGGGGACGGGCCCCCTACAATGAGCAGTTCTTC. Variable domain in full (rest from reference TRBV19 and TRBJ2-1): DGGITQSPKYLFRKEGQNVTLSCEQNLNHDAMYWYRQDPGQGLRLIYYSQIVNDFQKGDIAEGYSVSREKKESFPLTVTSAQKNPTAFYLCASSIGGRAPYNEQFFGPGTRLTVL.

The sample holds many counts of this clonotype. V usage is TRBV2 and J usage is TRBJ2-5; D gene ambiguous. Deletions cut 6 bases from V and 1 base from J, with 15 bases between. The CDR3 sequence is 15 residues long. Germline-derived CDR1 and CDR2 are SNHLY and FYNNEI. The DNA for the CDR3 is TGTGCCAGCAGCAGATTGCGGAGACCCCAAGAGACCCAGTACTTC. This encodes CASSRLRRPQETQYF. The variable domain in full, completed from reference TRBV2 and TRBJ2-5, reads EPEVTQTPSHQVTQMGQEVILRCVPISNHLYFYWYRQILGQKVEFLVSFYNNEISEKSEIFDDQFSVERPDGSNFTLKIRSTKLEDSAMYFCASSRLRRPQETQYFGPGTRLLVL.

In DNA, the CDR3 is TGCGCCAGCAGCTTGAACCAGGGGGCAACGGCTGAAGCTTTCTTT. This codes for CASSLNQGATAEAFF. J is TRBJ1-1 and V is TRBV5-1; 8 nucleotides align to TRBD1. V lost 1 base to trimming and J lost 6 bases; unmatched junction nucleotides: 8. The length of the CDR3 is 15 residues. The V gene's germline CDR1 is SGHRS and CDR2 YFSETQ.

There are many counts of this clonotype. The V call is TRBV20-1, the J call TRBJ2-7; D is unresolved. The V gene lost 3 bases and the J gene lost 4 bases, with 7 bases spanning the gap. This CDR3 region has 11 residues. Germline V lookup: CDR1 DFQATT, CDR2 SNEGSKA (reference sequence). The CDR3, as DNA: TGCAGTGCTAGTCCCATGTACGAGCAGTACTTC. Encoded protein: CSASPMYEQYF.

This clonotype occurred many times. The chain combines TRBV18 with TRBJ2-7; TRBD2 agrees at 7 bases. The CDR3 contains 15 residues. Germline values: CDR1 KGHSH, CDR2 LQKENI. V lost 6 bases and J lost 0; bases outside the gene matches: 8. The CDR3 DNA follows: TGTGCCAGCTCCACAGGCCGCGGGAGCTCCTACGAGCAGTACTTC. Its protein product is CASSTGRGSSYEQYF.

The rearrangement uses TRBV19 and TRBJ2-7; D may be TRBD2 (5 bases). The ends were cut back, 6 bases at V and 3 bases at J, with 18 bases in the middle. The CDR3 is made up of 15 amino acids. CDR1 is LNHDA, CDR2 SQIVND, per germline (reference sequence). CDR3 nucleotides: TGTGCCAGTAGCCGACCAGAGGGCTCGGGCTACGAGCAGTACTTC. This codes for CASSRPEGSGYEQYF.